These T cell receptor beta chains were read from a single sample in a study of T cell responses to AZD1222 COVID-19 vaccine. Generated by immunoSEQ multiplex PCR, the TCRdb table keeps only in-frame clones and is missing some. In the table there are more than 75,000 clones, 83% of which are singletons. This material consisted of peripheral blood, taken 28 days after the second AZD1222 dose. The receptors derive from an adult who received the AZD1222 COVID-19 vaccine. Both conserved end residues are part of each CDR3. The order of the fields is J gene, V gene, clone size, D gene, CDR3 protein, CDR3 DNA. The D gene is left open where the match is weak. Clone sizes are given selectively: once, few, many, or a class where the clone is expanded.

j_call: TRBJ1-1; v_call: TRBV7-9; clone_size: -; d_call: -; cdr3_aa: CASSLVGNTEAFF; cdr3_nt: TGTGCCAGCAGCTTAGTTGGGAACACTGAAGCTTTCTTT
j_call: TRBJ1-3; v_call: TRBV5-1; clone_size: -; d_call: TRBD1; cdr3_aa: CASSLDRGAGNTIYF; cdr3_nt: TGCGCCAGCAGCTTGGACAGGGGTGCTGGAAACACCATATATTTT
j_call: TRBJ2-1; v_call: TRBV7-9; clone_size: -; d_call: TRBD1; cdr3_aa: CASSLALTGGYNEQFF; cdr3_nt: TGTGCCAGCAGCTTAGCGCTTACAGGGGGCTACAATGAGCAGTTCTTC
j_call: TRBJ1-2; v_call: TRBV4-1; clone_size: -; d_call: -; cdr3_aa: CASSQAGMGFYGYTF; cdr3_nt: TGCGCCAGCAGCCAAGCAGGGATGGGATTTTATGGCTACACCTTC
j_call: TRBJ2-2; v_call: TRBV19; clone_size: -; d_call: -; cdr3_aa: CASRSKGVFTGELFF; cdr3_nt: TGTGCCAGTAGAAGCAAAGGGGTGTTTACCGGGGAGCTGTTTTTT
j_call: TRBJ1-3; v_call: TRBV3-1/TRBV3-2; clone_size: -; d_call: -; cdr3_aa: CASSQENRRMSGNTIYF; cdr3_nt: TGTGCCAGCAGCCAAGAAAACAGGCGGATGTCTGGAAACACCATATATTTT
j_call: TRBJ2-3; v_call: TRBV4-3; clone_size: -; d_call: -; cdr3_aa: CASSQERLGGGSTDTQYF; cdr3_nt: TGCGCCAGCAGCCAAGAAAGATTAGGGGGAGGGAGCACAGATACGCAGTATTTT
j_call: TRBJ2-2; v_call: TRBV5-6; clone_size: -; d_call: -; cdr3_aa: CASSLLDRMNTGELFF; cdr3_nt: TGTGCCAGCAGCTTATTAGACAGAATGAACACCGGGGAGCTGTTTTTT
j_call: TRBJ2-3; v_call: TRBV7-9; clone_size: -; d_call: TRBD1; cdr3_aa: CASSSQGQGANTQYF; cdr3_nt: TGTGCCAGCAGCTCCCAAGGACAGGGCGCTAATACGCAGTATTTT
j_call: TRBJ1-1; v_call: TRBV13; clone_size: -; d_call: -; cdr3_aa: CASSLGGTNTEAFF; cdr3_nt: TGTGCCAGCAGCTTAGGCGGAACTAACACTGAAGCTTTCTTT
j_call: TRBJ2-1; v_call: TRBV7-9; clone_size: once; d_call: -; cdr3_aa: CASSFVPRLDEQFF; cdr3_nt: TGTGCCAGCAGCTTTGTTCCCAGGTTGGATGAGCAGTTCTTC
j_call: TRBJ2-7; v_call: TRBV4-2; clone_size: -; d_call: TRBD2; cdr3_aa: CASSPPGPREGRYEQYF; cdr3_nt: TGTGCCAGCAGCCCACCCGGGCCGCGGGAGGGCCGATACGAGCAGTACTTC
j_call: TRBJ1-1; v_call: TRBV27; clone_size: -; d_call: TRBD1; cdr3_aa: CASSVYRGLNTEAFF; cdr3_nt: TGTGCCAGCAGTGTCTACAGGGGCTTGAACACTGAAGCTTTCTTT
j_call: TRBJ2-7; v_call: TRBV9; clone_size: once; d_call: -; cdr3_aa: CASSLDQTGSEQYF; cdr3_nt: TGTGCCAGCAGTCTCGACCAAACAGGGAGCGAGCAGTACTTC
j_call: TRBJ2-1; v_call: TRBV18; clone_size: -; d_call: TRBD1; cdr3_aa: CASSGQEYYNEQFF; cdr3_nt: TGTGCCAGCTCTGGACAGGAATACTACAATGAGCAGTTCTTC
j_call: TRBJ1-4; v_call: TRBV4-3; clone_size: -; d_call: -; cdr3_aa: CASSQDLATNEKLFF; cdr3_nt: TGCGCCAGCAGCCAAGATCTCGCAACTAATGAAAAACTGTTTTTT
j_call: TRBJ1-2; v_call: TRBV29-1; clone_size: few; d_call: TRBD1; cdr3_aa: CSVASSTGDYGYTF; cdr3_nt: TGCAGCGTGGCTTCTTCTACAGGGGACTATGGCTACACCTTC
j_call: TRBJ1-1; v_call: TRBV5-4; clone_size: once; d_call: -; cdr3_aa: CASSSPGTEAFF; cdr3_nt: TGTGCCAGCAGCTCACCCGGGACTGAAGCTTTCTTT
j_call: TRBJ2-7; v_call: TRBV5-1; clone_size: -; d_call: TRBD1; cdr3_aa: CASSLGTGSSYEQYF; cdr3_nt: TGCGCCAGCAGCTTAGGGACAGGAAGCTCCTACGAGCAGTACTTC
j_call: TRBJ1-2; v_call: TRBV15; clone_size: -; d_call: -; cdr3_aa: CATSRDSVNYGYTF; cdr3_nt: TGTGCCACCAGCAGAGACAGCGTTAACTATGGCTACACCTTC
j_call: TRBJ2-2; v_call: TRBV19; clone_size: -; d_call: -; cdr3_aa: CASSTQPTPSGDTGELFF; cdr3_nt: TGTGCCAGTAGTACCCAACCCACCCCCTCAGGGGACACCGGGGAGCTGTTTTTT
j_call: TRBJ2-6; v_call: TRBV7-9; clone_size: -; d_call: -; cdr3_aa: CASSLEGVAGANVLTF; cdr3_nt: TGTGCCAGCAGCTTAGAGGGGGTAGCTGGGGCCAACGTCCTGACTTTC
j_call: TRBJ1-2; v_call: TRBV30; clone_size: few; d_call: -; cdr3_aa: CAWSVGSGYRGYTF; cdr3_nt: TGTGCCTGGAGTGTGGGGTCGGGTTACCGTGGCTACACCTTC
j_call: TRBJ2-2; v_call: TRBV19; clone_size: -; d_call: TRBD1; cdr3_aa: CASRNRATGGISGELFF; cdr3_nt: TGTGCCAGTAGAAACAGAGCTACAGGGGGCATCTCCGGGGAGCTGTTTTTT
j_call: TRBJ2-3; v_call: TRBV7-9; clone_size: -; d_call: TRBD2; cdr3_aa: CASSLVWSSGRSSTDTQYF; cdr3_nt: TGTGCCAGCAGCTTAGTTTGGTCTAGCGGGAGGTCTAGCACAGATACGCAGTATTTT
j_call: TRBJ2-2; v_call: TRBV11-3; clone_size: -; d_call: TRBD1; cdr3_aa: CASSPRQGRTGELFF; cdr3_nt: TGTGCCAGCAGCCCCCGACAGGGTCGGACCGGGGAGCTGTTTTTT
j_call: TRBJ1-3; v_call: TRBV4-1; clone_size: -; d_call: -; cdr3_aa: CASSQEGNTIYF; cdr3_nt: TGCGCCAGCAGCCAGGAAGGAAACACCATATATTTT
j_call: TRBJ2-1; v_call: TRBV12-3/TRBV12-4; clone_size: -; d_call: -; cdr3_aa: CASRWGNEQFF; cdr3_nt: TGTGCCAGCAGGTGGGGTAATGAGCAGTTCTTC
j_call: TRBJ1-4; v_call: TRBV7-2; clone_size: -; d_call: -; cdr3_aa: CASSLLGFGGEKLFF; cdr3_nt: TGTGCCAGCAGCTTATTGGGCTTCGGTGGGGAAAAACTGTTTTTT
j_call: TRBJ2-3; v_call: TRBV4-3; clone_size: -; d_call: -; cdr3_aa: CASSQVPPLRQRDRTSTDTQYF; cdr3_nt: TGCGCCAGCAGCCAAGTCCCACCCTTAAGACAGAGAGATAGAACTAGCACGGATACGCAGTATTTT
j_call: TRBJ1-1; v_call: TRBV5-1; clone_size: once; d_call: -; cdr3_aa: CASSLEMNTEAFF; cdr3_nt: TGCGCCAGCAGCTTGGAGATGAACACTGAAGCTTTCTTT
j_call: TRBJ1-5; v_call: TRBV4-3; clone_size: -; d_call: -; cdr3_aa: CASSQDMMGGHSNQPQHF; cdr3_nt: TGCGCCAGCAGCCAAGATATGATGGGGGGCCATAGCAATCAGCCCCAGCATTTT
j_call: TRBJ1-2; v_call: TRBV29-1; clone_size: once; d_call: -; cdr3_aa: CSAQANYGYTF; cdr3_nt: TGCAGCGCACAGGCTAACTATGGCTACACCTTC
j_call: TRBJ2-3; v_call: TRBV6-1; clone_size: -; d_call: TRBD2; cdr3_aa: CASSEGFWTSGRRTDTQYF; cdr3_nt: TGTGCCAGCAGTGAAGGGTTTTGGACTAGCGGGAGGAGGACAGATACGCAGTATTTT
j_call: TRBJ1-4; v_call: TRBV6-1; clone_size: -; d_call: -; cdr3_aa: CASSEYPSGELFF; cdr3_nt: TGTGCCAGCAGTGAATACCCCTCAGGGGAACTGTTTTTT
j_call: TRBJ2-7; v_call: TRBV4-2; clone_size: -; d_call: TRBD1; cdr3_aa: CASSQDQGAHYEQYF; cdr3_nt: TGTGCCAGCAGCCAAGACCAGGGGGCACATTACGAGCAGTACTTC
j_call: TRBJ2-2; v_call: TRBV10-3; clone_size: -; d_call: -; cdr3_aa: CAISEMGFRERTGELFF; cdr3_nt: TGTGCCATCAGTGAAATGGGCTTCCGGGAGAGGACCGGGGAGCTGTTTTTT
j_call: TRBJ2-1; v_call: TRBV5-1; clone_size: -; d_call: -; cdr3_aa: CASSFIGDTGNEQFF; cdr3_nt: TGCGCCAGCAGCTTCATAGGGGACACAGGCAATGAGCAGTTCTTC
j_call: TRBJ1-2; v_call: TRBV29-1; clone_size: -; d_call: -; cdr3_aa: CSVNGGGIYGYTF; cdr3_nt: TGCAGCGTTAATGGAGGAGGTATCTATGGCTACACCTTC
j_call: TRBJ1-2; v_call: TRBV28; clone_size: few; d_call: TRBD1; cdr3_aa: CASSLLRTGNGYTF; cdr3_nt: TGTGCCAGCAGCCTACTTAGGACAGGGAACGGCTACACCTTC
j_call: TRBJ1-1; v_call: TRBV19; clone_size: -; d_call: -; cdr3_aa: CASSMRVQGTEAFF; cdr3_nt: TGTGCCAGTAGTATGAGGGTGCAGGGCACTGAAGCTTTCTTT
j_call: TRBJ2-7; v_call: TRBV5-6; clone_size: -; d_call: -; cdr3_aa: CASSWDSYEQYF; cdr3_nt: TGTGCCAGCAGCTGGGACTCCTACGAGCAGTACTTC
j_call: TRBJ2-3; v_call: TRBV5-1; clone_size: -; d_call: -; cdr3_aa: CASSLGRARTDTQYF; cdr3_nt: TGCGCCAGCAGCTTGGGAAGGGCCCGCACAGATACGCAGTATTTT
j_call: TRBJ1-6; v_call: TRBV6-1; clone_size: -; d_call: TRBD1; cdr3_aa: CASSVSPGGSYNSPLHF; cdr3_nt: TGTGCCAGCAGTGTGTCTCCAGGGGGCTCTTACAATTCACCCCTCCACTTT
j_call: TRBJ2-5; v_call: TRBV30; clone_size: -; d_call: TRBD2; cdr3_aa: CAWRIGGSLETQYF; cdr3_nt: TGTGCCTGGAGGATAGGCGGGAGCCTGGAGACCCAGTACTTC
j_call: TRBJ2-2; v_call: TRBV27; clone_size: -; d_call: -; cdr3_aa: CASSLAAGELFF; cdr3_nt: TGTGCCAGCAGTTTAGCAGCCGGGGAGCTGTTTTTT
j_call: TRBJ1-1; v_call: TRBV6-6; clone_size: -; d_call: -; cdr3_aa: CASSPWASNTEAFF; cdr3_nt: TGTGCCAGCAGTCCTTGGGCCTCGAACACTGAAGCTTTCTTT
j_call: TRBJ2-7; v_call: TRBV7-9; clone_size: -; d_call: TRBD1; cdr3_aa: CASSGSGTGGVEQYF; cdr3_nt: TGTGCCAGCAGCGGCTCCGGGACAGGGGGCGTCGAGCAGTACTTC